This entry concerns a single T cell receptor beta chain. The V gene end was trimmed by 3 bases and the J gene end by 4 bases; junction bases not matched to a gene: 5. Germline CDR1 reads MDHEN; CDR2 reads SYDVKM. The CDR3 contains 15 residues. These data originate in a study of control samples from healthy donors and cancer patients. TCRdb's table, derived via immunoSEQ multiplex PCR, lists solely in-frame clones and lacks some. Among about 82,000 clones listed, over 90% were seen once. The chain couples TRBV28 to TRBJ2-3; 9 nucleotides match TRBD1. Input material: blood. The source of this sequence is a young woman in good health. The CDR3 nucleotides are TGTGCCAGCAGTTTTAGAGACAGGGGGGCAGATACGCAGTATTTT. Protein sequence: CASSFRDRGADTQYF.